These 29 T cell receptor beta chains originate from one sample sequenced in a study of cytomegalovirus exposure and HLA in healthy donors. PCR employed 60 Vbeta and 13 Jbeta primers. Profiled with immunoSEQ multiplex PCR; TCRdb holds only in-frame clones, not every one. The sample consists of some 150,000 clones, 79% of them appearing once. Material for sequencing was PBMCs. These TCRs come from a man between 40 and 49 years old in good health and CMV-seronegative.

The chain combines TRBV7-9 with TRBJ2-7; the D gene is possibly TRBD2 (6 bases). V lost 1 base and J lost 6, with 13 bases in between. CDR3 length: 14 residues. The germline V gene encodes CDR1 SEHNR and CDR2 FQNEAQ (reference sequence). In DNA, the CDR3 is TGTGCCAGCAGCTTAGAGGGCATGGGAGGCGAGCAGTACTTC. Its protein is CASSLEGMGGEQYF.

The chain recombines TRBV28 with TRBJ1-5, with a possible D match to TRBD1 (5 bases). Germline V gene lookup returns CDR1 MDHEN and CDR2 SYDVKM. This CDR3 is 16 amino acids long. Trimming removed 6 bases from V and 0 bases from J, with 15 bases in between. The CDR3 loop reads CASSGDRPYSNQPQHF. CDR3 sequence (DNA): TGTGCCAGCAGCGGTGACAGACCCTATAGCAATCAGCCCCAGCATTTT.

The chain recombines TRBV14 with TRBJ2-5; D may be TRBD2 (5 bases). There are 14 residues in the CDR3. Germline CDR1 reads SGHDN; CDR2 reads FVKESK. V lost 1 base, J lost 7 bases, and 13 bases lay in between. Written as DNA, the CDR3 is TGTGCCAGCAGCCAAGCTTCACCGCGGGCGACCCAGTACTTC. It yields the protein CASSQASPRATQYF. The variable domain in full, with the rest retrieved from reference TRBV14 and TRBJ2-5, is EAGVTQFPSHSVIEKGQTVTLRCDPISGHDNLYWYRRVMGKEIKFLLHFVKESKQDESGMPNNRFLAERTGGTYSTLKVQPAELEDSGVYFCASSQASPRATQYFGPGTRLLVL.

The chain employs TRBV6-1 and TRBJ1-3; a weak D match, TRBD1 (6 bases). Germline V lookup: CDR1 MNHNS, CDR2 SASEGT. V shed 5 bases and J shed 8 bases, with 16 bases lying between them. The CDR3 has 14 amino acids. CDR3 in amino acids: CASSPRQARDTIYF. For the CDR3, the DNA is TGTGCCAGCAGTCCTCGACAGGCCCGGGACACCATATATTTT.

This clone has more than one count but fewer than ten. The V call is TRBV5-5, the J call TRBJ2-6; tentative D call: TRBD2 (5 bases). The ends were cut back, 0 bases at V and 4 bases at J, with 14 bases in the middle. This CDR3 is built from 17 residues. Germline CDR1 reads SGHKS; CDR2 reads YYEKEE (reference sequence). CDR3 sequence reads: CASSLEGSRVGANVLTF. The CDR3 region has the DNA TGTGCCAGCAGCTTGGAGGGATCGAGGGTAGGGGCCAACGTCCTGACTTTC.

The J gene is TRBJ1-1, the V gene TRBV30; TRBD1 matches 7 bases. Germline trimming cut 5 bases from V and 0 bases from J; bases unmatched to any gene: 3. The CDR3 loop spans 13 amino acids. The germline CDR1 and CDR2 sequences are GTSNPN and SVGIG (reference sequence). The CDR3 DNA reads as TGTGCCTGGGACAGGGACCTGAACACTGAAGCTTTCTTT. This gives the protein CAWDRDLNTEAFF.

Written as DNA, the CDR3 is TGTGCCAGCGGGCAAGGAGGGCGGGCAGATACGCAGTATTTT. It specifies CASGQGGRADTQYF. This chain uses TRBV7-9 with TRBJ2-3; maybe TRBD2 (6 bases). Trimming removed 8 bases from V and 4 bases from J, with 16 bases in between. The CDR3 totals 14 residues. CDR1 is SEHNR, CDR2 FQNEAQ, per germline (reference sequence).

The chain links TRBV14 to TRBJ2-7, with 11 positions matching TRBD2. CDR3 length: 15 amino acids. The J segment lost 4 bases and the V segment lost 1 base, leaving 3 bases of the junction unmatched. CDR1 and CDR2 from the germline V gene are SGHDN and FVKESK. The CDR3 DNA sequence: TGTGCCAGCAGCCAAGCTCTAGCGGGAGGATACGAGCAGTACTTC. Amino acids: CASSQALAGGYEQYF.

V is TRBV5-1 and J is TRBJ2-7, with D possibly TRBD2 on 5 matching bases. The germline V and J ends were trimmed by 4 bases and 0 bases, with 8 bases remaining between them. The length of the CDR3 is 13 residues. CDR1 SGHRS and CDR2 YFSETQ come from the germline V gene. The DNA for the CDR3 is TGCGCCAGCAGCCCGGGAAGCTCCTACGAGCAGTACTTC. Translated, it gives CASSPGSSYEQYF.

V is TRBV5-6 and J is TRBJ2-5; D call uncertain. The CDR3 has 16 amino acids. Germline V gives CDR1 SGHDT, CDR2 YYEEEE. Trimming took 0 bases from V and 4 from J, leaving 16 bases between them. DNA of the CDR3: TGTGCCAGCAGCTTGGGAGGCCGGCAGAAATTAGAGACCCAGTACTTC. Translation gives CASSLGGRQKLETQYF.

The J gene is TRBJ1-2, the V gene TRBV6-5; TRBD1 agrees at 9 bases. The trim removed 6 bases at V and 2 bases at J, leaving 4 bases unmatched. The CDR3 consists of 14 residues. The germline V gene has CDR1 MNHEY and CDR2 SVGAGI. For the CDR3, the DNA is TGTGCCAGCAGCCGGGACAGGGACAACTATGGCTACACCTTC. It specifies CASSRDRDNYGYTF.

The chain couples TRBV7-9 to TRBJ1-3; the match to TRBD1 covers 7 bases. The CDR3 contains 14 residues. The V segment lost 5 bases and the J segment 2 bases; nucleotides outside the gene matches: 3. The V gene's germline CDR1 is SEHNR and CDR2 FQNEAQ (reference sequence). The CDR3 protein is CASSDTGAGNTIYF. CDR3 coding DNA: TGTGCCAGCAGCGACACAGGGGCTGGAAACACCATATATTTT. Combining the CDR3 with reference TRBV7-9 and TRBJ1-3 gives the whole variable domain DTGVSQNPRHKITKRGQNVTFRCDPISEHNRLYWYRQTLGQGPEFLTYFQNEAQLEKSRLLSDRFSAERPKGSFSTLEIQRTEQGDSAMYLCASSDTGAGNTIYFGEGSWLTVV.

The sample holds a few counts of this clone. V gene TRBV7-9 combines with J gene TRBJ1-4; a possible D gene is TRBD1 (5 bases). The CDR3 length is 14 residues. V lost 3 bases to trimming and J lost 11 bases, with 16 bases between them. Germline V gene data show CDR1 as SEHNR and CDR2 as FQNEAQ (reference sequence). The CDR3 sequence: CASSFSREGTKLFF. For the CDR3, the DNA is TGTGCCAGCAGCTTCTCCAGGGAGGGGACTAAACTGTTTTTT.

The rearrangement links TRBV18 to TRBJ2-5; possibly TRBD1 for D (5 bases). CDR1 is KGHSH and CDR2 is LQKENI in the germline V gene. V lost 6 bases and J 11 bases, leaving 22 bases between the germline ends. The CDR3 consists of 14 residues. The CDR3 region is CASSKGSGYGEQYF. Here the CDR3 DNA reads TGTGCCAGCTCGAAGGGGTCAGGGTATGGTGAGCAGTACTTC.

The chain links TRBV25-1 to TRBJ1-1; unclear D gene. CDR3 length: 13 residues. The V and J ends lost 3 bases and 0 bases respectively, with 5 bases between them. Germline values: CDR1 MGHDK, CDR2 SYGVNS. The CDR3 region has the DNA TGTGCCAGCAGTGATCTACTGAACACTGAAGCTTTCTTT. Its protein product is CASSDLLNTEAFF.

The gene calls are TRBV5-4 and TRBJ2-7, with TRBD2 matching 9 bases. Trimming at V came to 6 bases and at J to 2 bases, leaving 3 bases not matched to a gene. CDR3 length: 13 amino acids. Germline assignment: CDR1 SGHNT and CDR2 YYREEE (reference sequence). The CDR3 DNA reads TGTGCCAGCAACCTAGCGGGGACCTACGAGCAGTACTTC. It codes for CASNLAGTYEQYF.

This clone occurred once. The chain combines TRBV19 with TRBJ2-3, with 11 bases identical to TRBD1. This CDR3 is built from 15 residues. Trimming removed 5 bases from V and 3 bases from J; junction bases left unmatched: 4. Germline V lookup: CDR1 LNHDA, CDR2 SQIVND (reference sequence). The CDR3 region has the DNA TGTGCCAGTAGTCCCGGACAGGGGGCGACAGATACGCAGTATTTT. Its protein is CASSPGQGATDTQYF. Combining the CDR3 with reference TRBV19 and TRBJ2-3 gives the whole variable domain DGGITQSPKYLFRKEGQNVTLSCEQNLNHDAMYWYRQDPGQGLRLIYYSQIVNDFQKGDIAEGYSVSREKKESFPLTVTSAQKNPTAFYLCASSPGQGATDTQYFGPGTRLTVL.

This sequence joins TRBV4-2 and TRBJ1-2; D is unclear. CDR1 LGHNA and CDR2 YNFKEQ come from the germline V gene. This CDR3 is built from 14 residues. Between the trimmed V and J ends, which lost 0 bases and 4 bases, there was a span of 9 bases. The CDR3 spells CASSQDLQSYGYTF. The CDR3 DNA sequence: TGTGCCAGCAGCCAAGATCTACAGAGCTATGGCTACACCTTC.

The rearrangement uses TRBV28 and TRBJ1-1; perhaps TRBD1 as D (5 bases). This CDR3 has 14 amino acids. Germline-derived CDR1 and CDR2 are MDHEN and SYDVKM. Deletions cut 9 bases from V and 4 bases from J, with 18 bases between. CDR3 nucleotide sequence: TGTGCCAGTATAAACAGACAGCTGAGCACTGAAGCTTTCTTT. Its protein product is CASINRQLSTEAFF. Based on the CDR3 plus reference TRBV28 and TRBJ1-1, the full variable domain is DVKVTQSSRYLVKRTGEKVFLECVQDMDHENMFWYRQDPGLGLRLIYFSYDVKMKEKGDIPEGYSVSREKKERFSLILESASTNQTSMYLCASINRQLSTEAFFGQGTRLTVV.

This clone was observed once. The chain is built from TRBV11-1 and TRBJ2-5; 8 bases line up with TRBD1. With 3 bases clipped from V and 2 bases from J, the junction kept 5 bases outside the gene matches. The length of the CDR3 is 15 residues. The germline V gene has CDR1 SGHAT and CDR2 FQDESV (reference sequence). The chain's CDR3 is CASSFRQGSQETQYF. The CDR3 DNA follows: TGTGCCAGCAGCTTTCGACAGGGGTCTCAAGAGACCCAGTACTTC. The variable domain in full, completed from reference TRBV11-1 and TRBJ2-5, reads EAEVAQSPRYKITEKSQAVAFWCDPISGHATLYWYRQILGQGPELLVQFQDESVVDDSQLPKDRFSAERLKGVDSTLKIQPAELGDSAMYLCASSFRQGSQETQYFGPGTRLLVL.

The chain recombines TRBV6-1 with TRBJ2-5; D gene unclear. The germline V and J ends were trimmed by 2 bases and 4 bases, with 8 bases remaining between them. CDR1 and CDR2 from the germline V gene are MNHNS and SASEGT. The CDR3 runs 13 residues. The CDR3 DNA reads as TGTGCCAGCAGTGAAAATCCGGGAGAGACCCAGTACTTC. It encodes CASSENPGETQYF.

The chain recombines TRBV19 with TRBJ2-1; 11 bases align to TRBD2. The CDR3 has 13 amino acids. Germline CDR1 LNHDA, CDR2 SQIVND (reference sequence). V dropped 5 bases and J dropped 6; count of bases not matched to a gene: 0. The chain's CDR3 is CASSGTSGNEQFF. The CDR3 DNA reads TGTGCCAGTAGTGGGACTAGCGGCAATGAGCAGTTCTTC.

Comment on this clone: One end of the junction fails to match germline, which may point to a read error. Other DNA sequences within the sample encode an identical CDR3. V gene TRBV19 combines with J gene TRBJ2-7; 7 nucleotides agree with TRBD1. The CDR3 is 15 residues long. Germline lookup yields CDR1 LNHDA and CDR2 SQIVND (reference sequence). The CDR3 protein is CASSNSAGGTYEQYF. The DNA of the CDR3 is TGCGCCAGTAGTAATTCCGCAGGGGGTACCTACGAGCAGTACTTC.

In its sample, this clone was seen a few times. V gene TRBV6-5 combines with J gene TRBJ2-4; possibly TRBD2 for D (5 bases). The V and J ends lost 6 bases and 0 bases respectively, with 12 bases between them. The germline gives CDR1 MNHEY, CDR2 SVGAGI. CDR3 size: 15 residues. CDR3 in amino acids: CASSPSGLAKNIQYF. Here the CDR3 DNA reads TGTGCCAGCAGCCCCTCGGGGTTAGCCAAAAACATTCAGTACTTC.

The rearrangement uses TRBV19 and TRBJ1-1; weak D call: TRBD1 (6 bases). The CDR3 extends over 14 amino acids. Deletions cut 5 bases from V and 1 base from J, with 11 bases between. From germline, CDR1 is LNHDA and CDR2 SQIVND (reference sequence). CDR3 bases: TGTGCCAGTAGTGCTCAAGGGGGGAACACTGAAGCTTTCTTT. It is translated as CASSAQGGNTEAFF.

The V gene is TRBV5-1, the J gene TRBJ1-2, with 7 bases fitting TRBD1. V trimming: 0 bases; J trimming: 2 bases; junction bases outside the gene matches: 4. Per germline, CDR1 SGHRS and CDR2 YFSETQ. The CDR3 runs to 15 residues. CDR3 nucleotides: TGCGCCAGCAGCTTGGCAGGGGGAAGGAACTATGGCTACACCTTC. This sequence encodes CASSLAGGRNYGYTF.

Only one count was recorded for this clone. This chain joins TRBV7-9 and TRBJ2-1; tentative D call: TRBD2 (5 bases). The CDR3 extends over 14 amino acids. Per the germline V gene, CDR1 is SEHNR and CDR2 is FQNEAQ (reference sequence). V lost 2 bases, J lost 12 bases, and 17 bases lay in between. CDR3 in DNA: TGTGCCAGCAGCTTAATGAACTTCGGGGTGTGGCAGTTCTTC. Translating gives CASSLMNFGVWQFF.

The chain links TRBV27 to TRBJ2-4; TRBD2 aligns across 13 bases. This CDR3 contains 19 residues. V was clipped by 5 bases and J by 1 base; unmatched bases: 11. From germline, CDR1 is MNHEY and CDR2 SMNVEV (reference sequence). The CDR3 region is CASSPHRTSGRGAKNIQYF. The DNA for the CDR3 is TGTGCCAGCAGTCCCCATCGGACTAGCGGGAGAGGTGCCAAAAACATTCAGTACTTC.

The table lists this clone with a few counts. This chain links TRBV5-4 with TRBJ1-1, with 11 bases that match TRBD1. Germline CDR1 SGHNT, CDR2 YYREEE (reference sequence). CDR3 length equals 14 residues. V lost 4 bases, J lost 6 bases, and 5 bases stayed unmatched. The CDR3 DNA is TGTGCCAGCAGCCCAGGACAGGGGGCGGCTGAAGCTTTCTTT. This translates into CASSPGQGAAEAFF.